This record looks at one T cell receptor beta chain sequence and its context. Produced via immunoSEQ multiplex PCR; TCRdb's table is partial and in-frame only. The sample holds fewer than 35,000 clones, 90% to 95% seen once. These data belong to a study of PD-1 blockade in classical Hodgkin lymphoma. Time point: cycle 4 day 1 (C4D1), after more than five weeks of nivolumab. Every one of the patients relapsed after autologous stem cell transplantation (brentuximab vedotin exposure was variable). Isolation of CD4+ T cells from thawed PBMCs was performed by magnetic negative selection. Trimming removed 0 bases from V and 8 bases from J, with 10 bases in between. In germline, CDR1 is LNHNV, CDR2 YYDKDF (reference sequence). This CDR3 contains 13 residues.

The starting material was CD4+ T cells from blood, obtained before the fourth cycle of nivolumab. The V and J genes are TRBV15 and TRBJ1-2; the D gene is possibly TRBD1 (5 bases). This TCR derives from a human donor with classical Hodgkin lymphoma. This chain's CDR3 is CATSRDEGRGYTF. For the CDR3, the DNA is TGTGCCACCAGCAGAGATGAGGGGCGCGGCTACACCTTC. The full variable domain, its missing parts supplied by reference TRBV15 and TRBJ1-2, is DAMVIQNPRYQVTQFGKPVTLSCSQTLNHNVMYWYQQKSSQAPKLLFHYYDKDFNNEADTPDNFQSRRPNTSFCFLDIRSPGLGDTAMYLCATSRDEGRGYTFGSGTRLTVV.